This entry lists 18 T cell receptor beta chains sequenced from one sample in a study of T cell responses to AZD1222 COVID-19 vaccine. Assay used: immunoSEQ multiplex PCR; TCRdb lists only in-frame clones, some missing. The sample carries around 130,000 clones, 93% recorded once. The sequenced sample was peripheral blood, obtained on day 0 of AZD1222 vaccination. The receptor set was obtained from an adult in good health.

The CDR3 reads CASSLATLRAEAFF. CDR3 nucleotides: TGCGCCAGCAGCTTGGCGACCTTACGGGCTGAAGCTTTCTTT. The chain combines TRBV5-1 with TRBJ1-1; D remains ambiguous. Germline loops: CDR1 SGHRS, CDR2 YFSETQ. Trimming stripped 0 bases from V and 6 bases from J, with 12 bases between. This CDR3 has 14 residues.

The V gene is TRBV10-1, the J gene TRBJ2-6; no clear D. This CDR3 contains 15 residues. V lost 2 bases and J lost 1, with 6 bases in between. Germline V lookup: CDR1 WNHNN, CDR2 SYGVQD (reference sequence). The CDR3 region has the DNA TGCGCCAGCAGTGAGGGGTCATCTGGGGCCAACGTCCTGACTTTC. This translates into CASSEGSSGANVLTF.

The chain has TRBV4-2 and TRBJ1-3, with a possible D match to TRBD1 (5 bases). CDR3 size: 14 residues. The V gene lost 2 bases and the J gene lost 3 bases, with 8 bases spanning the gap. Germline lookup yields CDR1 LGHNA and CDR2 YNFKEQ. Here the CDR3 reads CASSQKDSGNTIYF. The DNA for the CDR3 is TGTGCCAGCAGCCAAAAAGACAGTGGAAACACCATATATTTT.

The chain employs TRBV19 and TRBJ1-2; maybe TRBD1 (5 bases). The germline V gene has CDR1 LNHDA and CDR2 SQIVND (reference sequence). The V end was cut by 7 bases, the J end by 4 bases, with 13 bases between. The CDR3 covers 13 residues. The chain's CDR3 is CASTLSGGYGYTF. The CDR3, as DNA: TGTGCCAGTACCCTATCCGGGGGCTATGGCTACACCTTC. Complete variable domain (other parts from reference TRBV19 and TRBJ1-2): DGGITQSPKYLFRKEGQNVTLSCEQNLNHDAMYWYRQDPGQGLRLIYYSQIVNDFQKGDIAEGYSVSREKKESFPLTVTSAQKNPTAFYLCASTLSGGYGYTFGSGTRLTVV.

This clone was counted once. The chain couples TRBV2 to TRBJ1-5; possible D gene TRBD1, 5 bases. The CDR3 has 18 residues. From germline, CDR1 is SNHLY and CDR2 FYNNEI. The ends were cut back, 0 bases at V and 0 bases at J, with 15 bases in the middle. The CDR3 spells CASSEAWLGVTSNQPQHF. The CDR3 DNA reads TGTGCCAGCAGTGAAGCGTGGTTGGGGGTTACTAGCAATCAGCCCCAGCATTTT.

This rearrangement joins TRBV28 to TRBJ1-4, with 11 nucleotides matching TRBD1. Germline V gene sequence: CDR1 MDHEN, CDR2 SYDVKM. The CDR3 has 14 residues. The V segment lost 6 bases and the J segment 8 bases; nucleotides outside the gene matches: 5. CDR3 protein: CASRRGTGGEKLFF. In DNA, the CDR3 is TGTGCCAGCAGACGGGGGACAGGGGGGGAAAAACTGTTTTTT.

The chain recombines TRBV3-1 (or the pseudogene TRBV3-2) with TRBJ2-2; no clear D gene. Germline lookup yields CDR1 LGHDT and CDR2 YNNKEL (reference sequence). There are 15 residues in the CDR3. The V gene lost 0 bases and the J gene lost 3 bases, with 8 bases spanning the gap. The CDR3 region is CASSQDNPDTGELFF. CDR3 nucleotides: TGTGCCAGCAGCCAAGATAACCCGGACACCGGGGAGCTGTTTTTT.

V and J are TRBV29-1 and TRBJ2-2; TRBD1 is a possible D gene (5 bases). V lost 6 bases, J lost 7 bases, and 12 bases lay in between. The CDR3 is 12 amino acids. The germline CDR1 and CDR2 sequences are SQVTM and ANQGSEA. CDR3 sequence (DNA): TGCAGCGTGGCACAGGAGCACGGGGAGCTGTTTTTT. Its translation is CSVAQEHGELFF.

The chain recombines TRBV28 with TRBJ1-3; D is unclear. This CDR3 region has 14 residues. V dropped 8 bases and J dropped 7 bases, with 18 bases sitting between them. CDR1 MDHEN and CDR2 SYDVKM come from the germline V gene. The CDR3 loop reads CASETAGIWNTIYF. CDR3 in DNA: TGTGCCAGCGAAACAGCGGGGATATGGAACACCATATATTTT.

V is TRBV19 and J is TRBJ2-2, with D possibly matching TRBD2 (6 bases). In germline, CDR1 is LNHDA, CDR2 SQIVND (reference sequence). Deletions cut 10 bases from V and 3 bases from J, with 18 bases between. The CDR3 is 15 residues long. The CDR3 DNA is TGTGCCACCCCCGGCGGGCCGGGAGACACCGGGGAGCTGTTTTTT. This gives the protein CATPGGPGDTGELFF.

The sample holds one count of this clone. This chain joins TRBV7-9 and TRBJ1-4; D is unresolved. V lost 1 base, J lost 5 bases, and 11 bases lay in between. Germline-derived CDR1 and CDR2 are SEHNR and FQNEAQ (reference sequence). This CDR3 comprises 15 residues. For the CDR3, the DNA is TGTGCCAGCAGCTTAGACGGATTGGGGAATGAAAAACTGTTTTTT. As protein: CASSLDGLGNEKLFF.

The V call is TRBV6-1, the J call TRBJ2-7; TRBD1 matches 9 bases. Germline trimming cut 3 bases from V and 2 bases from J; bases unmatched to any gene: 8. CDR1 and CDR2 from the germline V gene are MNHNS and SASEGT. The CDR3 contains 16 residues. CDR3 protein: CASSDDRDRVPYEQYF. The CDR3 region has the DNA TGTGCCAGCAGTGACGACCGGGACAGGGTACCCTACGAGCAGTACTTC.

V usage is TRBV14 and J usage is TRBJ2-2, with D uncertain. Deletions cut 4 bases from V and 2 bases from J, with 5 bases between. The CDR3 extends over 13 amino acids. CDR1 is SGHDN, CDR2 FVKESK, per germline. For the CDR3, the DNA is TGTGCCAGCAGCCCCCTAAACACCGGGGAGCTGTTTTTT. It is translated as CASSPLNTGELFF.

This chain connects TRBV7-9 to TRBJ2-1; TRBD2 is a possible D gene (5 bases). Germline CDR1 SEHNR, CDR2 FQNEAQ (reference sequence). CDR3 length: 12 amino acids. V lost 5 bases to trimming and J lost 11 bases, with 13 bases between them. This chain's CDR3 is CASSPPVGKQFF. CDR3 nucleotide sequence: TGTGCCAGCAGCCCACCTGTCGGGAAGCAGTTCTTC.

The chain uses TRBV3-1 (or the pseudogene TRBV3-2) and TRBJ1-2; D is unclear. Looked up from germline, CDR1 is LGHDT and CDR2 is YNNKEL (reference sequence). The ends were cut back, 4 bases at V and 1 base at J, with 7 bases in the middle. The CDR3 is made up of 13 amino acids. CDR3 region: CASSPSNNYGYTF. CDR3 in DNA: TGTGCCAGCAGCCCCTCAAATAACTATGGCTACACCTTC.

V is TRBV19 and J is TRBJ2-2; D is uncertain. This CDR3 contains 14 residues. V shed 6 bases and J shed 2 bases, with 10 bases lying between them. Germline CDR1 LNHDA, CDR2 SQIVND (reference sequence). Written as DNA, the CDR3 is TGTGCCAGTAGCACAGTAGCAAACACCGGGGAGCTGTTTTTT. It translates to CASSTVANTGELFF.

The genes are TRBV19 and TRBJ2-1; 7 bases fit TRBD2. The CDR3 spans 15 residues. The V and J ends lost 10 bases and 8 bases, in that order; junction bases with no gene match: 17. Germline CDR1 is LNHDA and CDR2 is SQIVND (reference sequence). As DNA, the CDR3 is TGTGCCACCCAAATCTACGAGGGAGGGTTACATGAGCAGTTCTTC. As protein: CATQIYEGGLHEQFF.

The chain joins TRBV6-6 to TRBJ2-7, with a weak D call TRBD2 (5 bases). Germline CDR1 is MNHNY and CDR2 is SVGAGI (reference sequence). The CDR3 runs to 17 residues. Between the trimmed V and J ends, which lost 7 bases and 4 bases, there was a span of 26 bases. Here the CDR3 DNA reads TGTGCCAGCACTCGACTGAGGTCTCGGGAAGGTGGATACGAGCAGTACTTC. As protein: CASTRLRSREGGYEQYF.